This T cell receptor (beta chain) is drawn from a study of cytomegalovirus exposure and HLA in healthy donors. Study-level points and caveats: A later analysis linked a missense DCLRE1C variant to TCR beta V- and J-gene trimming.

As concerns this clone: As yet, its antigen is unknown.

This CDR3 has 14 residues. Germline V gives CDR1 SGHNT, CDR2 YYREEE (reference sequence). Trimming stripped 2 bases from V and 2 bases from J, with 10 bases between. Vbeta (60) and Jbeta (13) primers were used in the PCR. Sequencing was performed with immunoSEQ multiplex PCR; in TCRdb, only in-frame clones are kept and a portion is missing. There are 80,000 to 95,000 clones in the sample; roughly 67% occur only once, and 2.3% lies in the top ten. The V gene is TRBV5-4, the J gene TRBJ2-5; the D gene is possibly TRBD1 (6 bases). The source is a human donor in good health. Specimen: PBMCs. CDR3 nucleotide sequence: TGTGCCAGCAGCTTAAGGACAGTACAAGAGACCCAGTACTTC. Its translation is CASSLRTVQETQYF.